The next 16 T cell receptor beta chains were all read from a single sample in a study of blood T cells in healthy people across ages. Using a J-beta primer mix together with a sample-barcoded 5' primer, a second PCR was run for about 6 to 12 cycles. TCRdb ran MiXCR on the 5' RACE reads and lists one entry per CDR3 protein. Of about 1.5 million distinct CDR3 sequences listed, 40% to 50% are singletons. The sequencing input was blood. The source of these receptors is a woman aged 18-29 years in good health.

This clonotype was seen only once. The J gene is TRBJ2-1, the V gene TRBV2; 11 nucleotides align to TRBD2. The germline V gene encodes CDR1 SNHLY and CDR2 FYNNEI. The CDR3 length is 14 residues. With 8 bases clipped from V and 6 bases from J, the junction kept 6 bases outside the gene matches. The CDR3 nucleotides are TGTGCCAGCTCTATAGCGGGGGGGTTCAATGAGCAGTTCTTC. Translated, it gives CASSIAGGFNEQFF. The variable domain in full, with the rest retrieved from reference TRBV2 and TRBJ2-1, is EPEVTQTPSHQVTQMGQEVILRCVPISNHLYFYWYRQILGQKVEFLVSFYNNEISEKSEIFDDQFSVERPDGSNFTLKIRSTKLEDSAMYFCASSIAGGFNEQFFGPGTRLTVL.

The rearrangement uses TRBV28 and TRBJ2-1; 8 bases are a match to TRBD1. Germline-derived CDR1 and CDR2 are MDHEN and SYDVKM. The V and J ends lost 7 bases and 7 bases, in that order; junction bases with no gene match: 15. The CDR3 sequence is 16 residues long. The CDR3 region has the DNA TGTGCCAGCACCTTAGGCGGGTCAGGGGGCTGGAATGAGCAGTTCTTC. Protein product: CASTLGGSGGWNEQFF.

The rearrangement uses TRBV4-1 and TRBJ1-4, with TRBD1 as a possible D gene (6 bases). Germline CDR1 is MGHRA and CDR2 is YSYEKL. Trimming removed 0 bases from V and 8 bases from J, with 13 bases in between. This CDR3 spans 15 amino acids. The CDR3 spells CASSQDWGQKEKLFF. The CDR3 region has the DNA TGCGCCAGCAGCCAAGACTGGGGGCAAAAAGAAAAACTGTTTTTT.

This clonotype appeared a single time. One end of the junction fails to match germline, which may point to a read error. This chain links TRBV4-1 with TRBJ2-5; 11 bases match TRBD2. CDR3 length: 16 residues. Germline assignment: CDR1 MGHRA and CDR2 YSYEKL. CDR3 in amino acids: CASSQGLAGRTAEQYF. CDR3 in DNA: TGCGCCAGCAGCCAAGGACTAGCGGGACGTACGGCTGAGCAGTACTTT.

This clonotype was detected only a few times. The V and J genes are TRBV20-1 and TRBJ2-7; 7 nucleotides agree with TRBD2. CDR3 length equals 16 residues. Trimming at V came to 0 bases and at J to 0 bases, leaving 8 bases not matched to a gene. Germline lookup yields CDR1 DFQATT and CDR2 SNEGSKA (reference sequence). Here the CDR3 reads CSARDAASGHSYEQYF. For the CDR3, the DNA is TGCAGTGCTAGAGATGCGGCTAGCGGCCACTCCTACGAGCAGTACTTC.

On this clonotype itself: The junction departs from the called germline gene at one end, perhaps through a read error. CDR3 bases: TGTGCCAGCAGCCAAGTAAGGTACAGTGAGGAGTTCTTC. Encoded protein: CASSQVRYSEEFF. The chain has TRBV3-1 and TRBJ2-1, with D unclear. This CDR3 contains 13 residues. Germline-derived CDR1 and CDR2 are LGHDT and YNNKEL (reference sequence).

This sequence joins TRBV4-1 and TRBJ1-1; D gene ambiguous. V was shortened by 0 bases and J by 4 bases, with 15 bases between the two germline ends. This CDR3 is built from 16 residues. Per germline, CDR1 MGHRA and CDR2 YSYEKL. The DNA of the CDR3 is TGCGCCAGCAGCCAAGAGGCGGCGGTGTGGGGCACTGAAGCTTTCTTT. Translation gives CASSQEAAVWGTEAFF.

This chain uses TRBV11-2 with TRBJ2-5; 9 bases are shared with TRBD1. The junction had 12 bases not matched to a gene; V was cut back by 5 bases and J by 5 bases. Germline values: CDR1 SGHAT, CDR2 FQNNGV. This CDR3 is 16 amino acids long. CDR3 nucleotide sequence: TGTGCCAGCAGCGAGACTACGGGACAGGGTGTCGAGACCCAGTACTTC. It codes for CASSETTGQGVETQYF. Based on the CDR3 plus reference TRBV11-2 and TRBJ2-5, the full variable domain is EAGVAQSPRYKIIEKRQSVAFWCNPISGHATLYWYQQILGQGPKLLIQFQNNGVVDDSQLPKDRFSAERLKGVDSTLKIQPAKLEDSAVYLCASSETTGQGVETQYFGPGTRLLVL.

This chain uses TRBV3-1 with TRBJ2-7; 11 nucleotides match TRBD2. Germline V gene data show CDR1 as LGHDT and CDR2 as YNNKEL (reference sequence). Germline trimming cut 3 bases from V and 3 bases from J; bases unmatched to any gene: 10. CDR3 length: 17 residues. The CDR3 is CASSQGLAVGVGYEQYF. CDR3 coding DNA: TGTGCCAGCAGCCAGGGACTAGCGGTTGGCGTCGGCTACGAGCAGTACTTC.

The chain carries TRBV7-9 and TRBJ2-3, with 10 positions matching TRBD2. Germline CDR1 is SEHNR and CDR2 is FQNEAQ (reference sequence). The CDR3 runs 18 residues. V lost 4 bases and J lost 4; bases outside the gene matches: 14. The CDR3 here is CASSSLTPLAGKADTQYF. CDR3 in DNA: TGTGCCAGCAGCTCCCTAACGCCACTAGCGGGAAAGGCAGATACGCAGTATTTT.

The chain carries TRBV7-2 and TRBJ1-2; 10 nucleotides agree with TRBD1. This CDR3 contains 17 residues. Trimming took 2 bases from V and 1 from J; bases not matched to a gene: 7. Germline V gives CDR1 SGHTA, CDR2 FQGNSA. The CDR3 protein is CASSLRTGGGFNYGYTF. The CDR3 nucleotides are TGTGCCAGCAGCTTAAGGACAGGGGGGGGATTTAACTATGGCTACACCTTC.

The chain carries TRBV6-5 and TRBJ2-7; D gene ambiguous. V lost 7 bases and J lost 3, with 16 bases in between. CDR1 and CDR2 from the germline V gene are MNHEY and SVGAGI. The CDR3 totals 14 residues. This CDR3 is CASIEFVGGYEQYF. CDR3 nucleotide sequence: TGTGCCAGCATTGAATTCGTGGGCGGCTACGAGCAGTACTTC.

This clonotype was seen more than once but under ten times. J is TRBJ2-3 and V is TRBV5-1; D is unclear. Trimming removed 1 base at V and 2 bases at J, with 14 bases between. The CDR3 is 16 amino acids. Looked up from germline, CDR1 is SGHRS and CDR2 is YFSETQ. This CDR3 is CASSLFPSAPTDTQYF. In nucleotides, the CDR3 is TGCGCCAGCAGCTTGTTTCCCAGCGCCCCCACAGATACGCAGTATTTT. Full variable domain (rest looked up from reference TRBV5-1 and TRBJ2-3): KAGVTQTPRYLIKTRGQQVTLSCSPISGHRSVSWYQQTPGQGLQFLFEYFSETQRNKGNFPGRFSGRQFSNSRSEMNVSTLELGDSALYLCASSLFPSAPTDTQYFGPGTRLTVL.

The chain joins TRBV12-3 or TRBV12-4 to TRBJ1-1; 12 bases agree with TRBD1. The CDR3 totals 17 residues. With 8 bases clipped from V and 3 bases from J, the junction kept 13 bases outside the gene matches. The CDR3 DNA sequence: TGTGCCAGCTCTCCATCCCGGGACAGGGGGCAGGACACTGAAGCTTTCTTT. The encoded protein is CASSPSRDRGQDTEAFF.

V is TRBV18 and J is TRBJ1-1, with unresolved D. V lost 3 bases, J lost 3 bases, and 11 bases lay in between. Per germline, CDR1 KGHSH and CDR2 LQKENI. The CDR3 spans 14 residues. The CDR3 nucleotides are TGTGCCAGCTCACCTCAAGGGCTACACACTGAAGCTTTCTTT. This sequence encodes CASSPQGLHTEAFF.

The rearrangement links TRBV5-1 to TRBJ2-1, with 7 bases matching TRBD2. CDR1 and CDR2 (germline): SGHRS, YFSETQ. Losses at the gene ends were 0 bases for V and 9 bases for J; bases not matched to a gene: 12. CDR3 length: 16 amino acids. This CDR3 reads CASSLGGGGAYSEQFF. The DNA for the CDR3 is TGCGCCAGCAGCTTGGGTGGCGGGGGAGCATATAGTGAGCAGTTCTTC.